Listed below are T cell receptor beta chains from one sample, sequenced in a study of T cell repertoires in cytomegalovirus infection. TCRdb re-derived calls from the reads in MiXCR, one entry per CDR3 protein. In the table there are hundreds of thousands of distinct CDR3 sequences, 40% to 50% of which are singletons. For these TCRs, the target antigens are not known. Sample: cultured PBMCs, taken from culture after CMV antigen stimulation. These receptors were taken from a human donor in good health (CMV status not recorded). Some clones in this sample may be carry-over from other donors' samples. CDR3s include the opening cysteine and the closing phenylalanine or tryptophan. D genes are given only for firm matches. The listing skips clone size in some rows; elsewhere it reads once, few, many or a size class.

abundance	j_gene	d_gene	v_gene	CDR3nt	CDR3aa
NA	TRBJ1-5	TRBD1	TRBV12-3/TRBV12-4	TGTGCCAGCAGACCAGGGGGCTGGCAGCCCCAGCATTTT	CASRPGGWQPQHF
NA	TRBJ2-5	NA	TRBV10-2	TGCGCCAGCAAAGACCAAGGGCCCCAAGAGACCCAGTACTTC	CASKDQGPQETQYF
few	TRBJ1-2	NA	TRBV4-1	TGCGCCAGCGCGGACTTGGATGGCTACACCTTC	CASADLDGYTF
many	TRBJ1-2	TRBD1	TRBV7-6	TGTGCCAGCAGCCCTATGACAGGGGCCTATGGCTACACCTTC	CASSPMTGAYGYTF
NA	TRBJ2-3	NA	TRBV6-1	TGTGCCAGCAATTTGCGGACCCGGGCAGATACGCAGTATTTT	CASNLRTRADTQYF
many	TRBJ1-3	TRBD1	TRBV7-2	TGTGCCAGCAGCTTAGCTGGGACAGGGGCTGGAAACACCATATATTTT	CASSLAGTGAGNTIYF
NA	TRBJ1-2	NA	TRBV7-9	TGTGCCAGCAGCTTATCCGGGGTGGACGACTATGGCTACACCTTC	CASSLSGVDDYGYTF
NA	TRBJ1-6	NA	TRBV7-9	TGTGCCAGCAGCTTGGCAAGTGGCGGGACGGTGAATTCACCCCTCCACTTT	CASSLASGGTVNSPLHF
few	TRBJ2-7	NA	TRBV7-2	TGTGCCAGCAGTTCCCCGGCCCCCCTTGACGAGCAGTACTTC	CASSSPAPLDEQYF
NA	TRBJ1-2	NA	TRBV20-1	TGCAGTGCTAGTGGCGTCAGGGAGGGCTATGGCTACACCTTC	CSASGVREGYGYTF
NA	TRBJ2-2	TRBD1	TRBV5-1	TGCGCCAGCAGCCAGCCGGAGGACAGGGCCCTCACCGGGGAGCTGTTTTTT	CASSQPEDRALTGELFF
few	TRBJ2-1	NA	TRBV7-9	TGTGCCAGCAGCCCTAACCGATCAACAGGGAGCAATGAGCAGTTCTTC	CASSPNRSTGSNEQFF
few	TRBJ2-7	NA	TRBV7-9	TGTGCCAGCAGCTTAAGGACAGTAAGCGAGCAGTACTTC	CASSLRTVSEQYF
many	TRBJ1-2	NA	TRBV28	TGTGCCAGCAGCCTGACAGGCGATGGCTACACCTTC	CASSLTGDGYTF
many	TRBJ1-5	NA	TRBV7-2	TGTGCCAGCAGCTTAGCAGGGAATAGCAATCAGCCCCAGCATTTT	CASSLAGNSNQPQHF
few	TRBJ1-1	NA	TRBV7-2	TGTGCCAGCAGCTTAGTATGGACGAACACTGAAGCTTTCTTT	CASSLVWTNTEAFF
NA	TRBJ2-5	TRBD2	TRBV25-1	TGTGCCAGCAGTGATTGGGGGGGCCAAGAGACCCAGTACTTC	CASSDWGGQETQYF
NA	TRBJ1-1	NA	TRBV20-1	TGCAGTGCTCGCCCGGCGGGGGGCGGGCCTCCTGAAGCTTTCTTT	CSARPAGGGPPEAFF
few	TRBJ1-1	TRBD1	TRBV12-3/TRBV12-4	TGTGCCAGCAGTTTACCCAAGACAGGGTTCGGCACTGAAGCTTTCTTT	CASSLPKTGFGTEAFF
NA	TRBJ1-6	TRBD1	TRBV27	TGTGCCAGCAGACCCGACAGGGAGCCCGAGTCACCCCTCCACTTT	CASRPDREPESPLHF
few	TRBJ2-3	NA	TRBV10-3	TGTGCCATCAGTGACAGGGCTACTAGCACAGATACGCAGTATTTT	CAISDRATSTDTQYF
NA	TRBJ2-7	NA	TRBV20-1	TGCAGTGCTAGAGAAACCTACTACGAGCAGTACTTC	CSARETYYEQYF
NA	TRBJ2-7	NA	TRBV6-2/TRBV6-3	TGTGCCAGCAGTCCCCACCTCTCGCAGACGTCCTACGAGCAGTACTTC	CASSPHLSQTSYEQYF
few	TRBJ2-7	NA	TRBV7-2	TGTGCCAGCAGCTTAGTAGGTTGGGGGGACCCTGGCGAGCAGTACTTC	CASSLVGWGDPGEQYF
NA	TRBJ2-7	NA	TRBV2	TGTGCCAGCAGTGAAGATGTGTACTACGAGCAGTACTTC	CASSEDVYYEQYF
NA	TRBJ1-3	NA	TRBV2	TGTGCCAGCAGCCCAAGGACGACTGGAAACACCATATATTTT	CASSPRTTGNTIYF
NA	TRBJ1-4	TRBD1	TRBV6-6	TGTGCCAGCATGATGACAGGGGTCGTTAAAAAACTGTTTTTT	CASMMTGVVKKLFF
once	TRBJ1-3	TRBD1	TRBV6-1	TGTGCCAGCAGCCGGACAGGGGGCGAAGGAAACACCATATATTTT	CASSRTGGEGNTIYF
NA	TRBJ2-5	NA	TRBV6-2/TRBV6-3	TGTGCCAGTATGAACGGGAAGACCCAGTACTTC	CASMNGKTQYF
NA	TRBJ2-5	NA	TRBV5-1	TGCGCCAGCAGCTTGGATAGGGGGAGCCAAGAGACCCAGTACTTC	CASSLDRGSQETQYF
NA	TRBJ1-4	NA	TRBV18	TGTGCCAGCTCACTATCCACACGACAGACTCAGAATGAAAAACTGTTTTTT	CASSLSTRQTQNEKLFF
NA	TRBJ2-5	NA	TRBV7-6	TGTGCCAGCAGCTTAGATGTGCGACAGTACTTC	CASSLDVRQYF
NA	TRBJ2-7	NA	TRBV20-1	TGCAGTGCTAGAGGCAGAATTCCCGGACCTTCCAGTAGCCGCGAGCAGTACTTC	CSARGRIPGPSSSREQYF
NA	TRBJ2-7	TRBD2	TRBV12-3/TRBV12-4	TGTGCCAGCAGTTTTTACGGGGGGGGTTTGGACGAGCAGTACTTC	CASSFYGGGLDEQYF
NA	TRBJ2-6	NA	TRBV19	TGTGCCAGTAGTGCTTGGGGCTCTGGGGCCAACGTCCTGACTTTC	CASSAWGSGANVLTF
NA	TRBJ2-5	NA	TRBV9	TGTGCCAGCAGCGTAGGGCGGGCCCAAGAGACCCAGTACTTC	CASSVGRAQETQYF
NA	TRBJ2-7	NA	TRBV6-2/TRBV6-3	TGTGCCAGCAGTTACACGAACTCCTACGAGCAGTACTTC	CASSYTNSYEQYF
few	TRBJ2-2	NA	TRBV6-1	TGTGCCAGCATGGGAACGAACACCGGGGAGCTGTTTTTT	CASMGTNTGELFF
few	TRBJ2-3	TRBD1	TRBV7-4	TGTGCCAGCAGCTCCGGGACAGGGGAAACAGATACGCAGTATTTT	CASSSGTGETDTQYF
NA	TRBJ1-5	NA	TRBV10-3	TGTGCCATCAGTGAGTCTGGGGGCCTGGGTCAGCCCCAGCATTTT	CAISESGGLGQPQHF
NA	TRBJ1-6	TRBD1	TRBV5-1	TGCGCCAGCAGCCCAGGACAGGCCAGCATCGACAATTCACCCCTCCACTTT	CASSPGQASIDNSPLHF
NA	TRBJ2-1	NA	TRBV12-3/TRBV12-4	TGTGCCAGCAGTTCTTTAATGGGGGCATCCTACAATGAGCAGTTCTTC	CASSSLMGASYNEQFF
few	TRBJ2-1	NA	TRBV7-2	TGTGCCAGCAGCTTTGGTCCTCCGGGGAAGGCCTACAATGAGCAGTTCTTC	CASSFGPPGKAYNEQFF
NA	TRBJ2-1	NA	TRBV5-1	TGCGCCAGCAGCCGGGGGTATTCGTCCTACAATGAGCAGTTCTTC	CASSRGYSSYNEQFF
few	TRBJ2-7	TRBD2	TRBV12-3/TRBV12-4	TGTGCCAGCAGTCCCTGGCGGGGGGGTTACGAGCAGTACTTC	CASSPWRGGYEQYF
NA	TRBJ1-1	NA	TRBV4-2	TGTGCCAGCAGCTTCTTCTGGACAGAAAACACTGAAGCTTTCTTT	CASSFFWTENTEAFF
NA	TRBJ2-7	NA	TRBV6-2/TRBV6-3	TGTGCCAGCAGTTACTCGAGGGTTGAGCCATTATCCTACGAGCAGTACTTC	CASSYSRVEPLSYEQYF
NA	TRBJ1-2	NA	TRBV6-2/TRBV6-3	TGTGCCAGCAGTTACTCTTCCGACAGGGGCTACACCTTC	CASSYSSDRGYTF
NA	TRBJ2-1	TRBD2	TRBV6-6	TGTGCCAGCAGTTACCCGGGCGCATCAGCGGGAGAAAGGGATGAGCAGTTCTTC	CASSYPGASAGERDEQFF
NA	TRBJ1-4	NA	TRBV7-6	TGTGCCAGCAGCCCGGGGGCCGGGCGAGGGGAAAAACTGTTTTTT	CASSPGAGRGEKLFF
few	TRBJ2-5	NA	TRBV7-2	TGTGCCAGCAGCTTAGCGGGAGGCCCAACGAAGTGGGCCCAACAAGTGGAGTCCCAGTACTTC	CASSLAGGPTKWAQQVESQYF